The 8 T cell receptor beta chains below were found in one sample sequenced in a study of cytomegalovirus exposure and HLA in healthy donors. The PCR was carried out with 60 Vbeta primers and 13 Jbeta primers. Data came from immunoSEQ multiplex PCR; TCRdb stores just in-frame clones and leaves some out. The sample lists over 120,000 clones; about 80% were seen once. Material for sequencing was PBMCs. These receptors were collected from a woman under 30 in good health and CMV-seropositive.

In this sample, this clone turned up a few times. This chain links TRBV19 with TRBJ2-6; tentatively, D is TRBD2 (5 bases). V shed 7 bases and J shed 6 bases, with 28 bases lying between them. CDR1 is LNHDA, CDR2 SQIVND, per germline (reference sequence). The CDR3 loop spans 19 amino acids. The CDR3 DNA sequence: TGTGCCAGTAAGTCAAGGTTCCGCGAGGGATCGATCCCGGCCAACGTCCTGACTTTC. Translated, it gives CASKSRFREGSIPANVLTF. Full variable domain (remainder filled in from reference TRBV19 and TRBJ2-6): DGGITQSPKYLFRKEGQNVTLSCEQNLNHDAMYWYRQDPGQGLRLIYYSQIVNDFQKGDIAEGYSVSREKKESFPLTVTSAQKNPTAFYLCASKSRFREGSIPANVLTFGAGSRLTVL.

The J gene is TRBJ2-2, the V gene TRBV6-1; 9 positions match TRBD1. The CDR3 totals 14 residues. Per germline, CDR1 MNHNS and CDR2 SASEGT. The J segment lost 3 bases and the V segment lost 8 bases, leaving 4 bases of the junction unmatched. The CDR3 DNA is TGTGCCAGCCCCTGGGACAGGGACACCGGGGAGCTGTTTTTT. Translation: CASPWDRDTGELFF.

To note about this clone: One junction end does not reproduce the germline sequence, and a read error may be involved. The rearrangement uses TRBV11-2 and TRBJ1-6; no reliable D call. The CDR3 length is 16 residues. Germline-derived CDR1 and CDR2 are SGHAT and FQNNGV. CDR3 sequence (DNA): TGTGCCAGCAGACTTCGGCAGGCCACTTATAGTTCACCCCTCCACTTT. Protein sequence: CASRLRQATYSSPLHF.

The genes are TRBV10-3 and TRBJ1-2; D gene unclear. This CDR3 is built from 14 residues. Between the trimmed V and J ends, which lost 5 bases and 4 bases, there was a span of 14 bases. CDR1 and CDR2 (germline): ENHRY, SYGVKD. CDR3 sequence (DNA): TGTGCCATCAGTACCTTGACTGATCGCTATGGCTACACCTTC. It yields the protein CAISTLTDRYGYTF.

This chain connects TRBV5-4 to TRBJ1-1; no definite D call. Germline-derived CDR1 and CDR2 are SGHNT and YYREEE (reference sequence). This CDR3 spans 13 amino acids. With 3 bases removed from V and 3 bases from J, the gap between germline ends came to 9 bases. The CDR3 DNA sequence: TGTGCCAGCAGCTGGGTCGGGGACACTGAAGCTTTCTTT. Protein product: CASSWVGDTEAFF. The full variable domain, with the rest looked up from reference TRBV5-4 and TRBJ1-1, is ETGVTQSPTHLIKTRGQQVTLRCSSQSGHNTVSWYQQALGQGPQFIFQYYREEENGRGNFPPRFSGLQFPNYSSELNVNALELDDSALYLCASSWVGDTEAFFGQGTRLTVV.

The genes are TRBV7-2 and TRBJ1-2, with TRBD1 matching 7 bases. The germline gives CDR1 SGHTA, CDR2 FQGNSA. Losses at the gene ends were 6 bases for V and 5 bases for J; bases not matched to a gene: 15. The CDR3 consists of 16 residues. The CDR3 here is CASSLNDRVIRYGYTF. The CDR3 DNA is TGTGCCAGCAGTTTAAATGACAGGGTGATTAGGTATGGCTACACCTTC.

This rearrangement joins TRBV30 to TRBJ1-6; TRBD1 is a possible D gene (5 bases). V lost 5 bases and J 0 bases, leaving 11 bases between the germline ends. The CDR3 runs to 15 residues. The germline V gene has CDR1 GTSNPN and CDR2 SVGIG (reference sequence). The CDR3 here is CAWAGVSSYNSPLHF. In DNA, the CDR3 is TGTGCCTGGGCGGGGGTAAGCTCCTATAATTCACCCCTCCACTTT.

The gene calls are TRBV5-6 and TRBJ2-5, with a tentative D call TRBD1 (6 bases). CDR3 length: 17 amino acids. CDR1 SGHDT and CDR2 YYEEEE come from the germline V gene. The V end lost 4 bases, the J end lost 3 bases, and 22 bases lay between the germline ends. This CDR3 reads CASSGRPTFRDKETQYF. DNA of the CDR3: TGTGCCAGCAGCGGGCGACCGACATTTCGGGACAAAGAGACCCAGTACTTC.